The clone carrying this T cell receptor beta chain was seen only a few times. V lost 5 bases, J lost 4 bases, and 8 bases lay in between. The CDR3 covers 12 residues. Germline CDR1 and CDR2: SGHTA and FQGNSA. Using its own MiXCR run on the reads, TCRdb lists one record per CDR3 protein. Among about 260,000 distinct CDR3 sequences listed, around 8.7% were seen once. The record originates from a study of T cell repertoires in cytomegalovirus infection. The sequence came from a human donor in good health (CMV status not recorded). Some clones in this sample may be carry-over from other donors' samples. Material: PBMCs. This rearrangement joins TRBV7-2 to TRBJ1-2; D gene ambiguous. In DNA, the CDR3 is TGTGCCAGCAGCGTAGGACTCTATGGCTACACCTTC. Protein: CASSVGLYGYTF.